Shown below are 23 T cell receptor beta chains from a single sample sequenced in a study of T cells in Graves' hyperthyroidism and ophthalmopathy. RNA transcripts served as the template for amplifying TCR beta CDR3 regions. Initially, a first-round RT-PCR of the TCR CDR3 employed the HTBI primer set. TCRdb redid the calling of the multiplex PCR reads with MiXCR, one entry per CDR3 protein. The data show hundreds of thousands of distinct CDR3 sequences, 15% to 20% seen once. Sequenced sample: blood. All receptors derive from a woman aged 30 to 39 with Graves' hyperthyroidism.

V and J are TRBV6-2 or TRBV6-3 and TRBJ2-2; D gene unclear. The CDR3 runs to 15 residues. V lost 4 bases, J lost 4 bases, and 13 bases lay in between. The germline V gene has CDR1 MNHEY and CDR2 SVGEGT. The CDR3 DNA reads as TGTGCCAGCAGTTCCCCCGGGCCCCTCACCGGGGAGCTGTTTTTT. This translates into CASSSPGPLTGELFF.

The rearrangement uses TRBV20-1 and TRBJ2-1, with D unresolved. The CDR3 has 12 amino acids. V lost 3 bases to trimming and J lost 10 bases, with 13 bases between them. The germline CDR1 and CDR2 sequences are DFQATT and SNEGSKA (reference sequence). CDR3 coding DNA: TGCAGTGCTAGTAAATCGGTGGCAGAGCAGTTCTTC. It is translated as CSASKSVAEQFF.

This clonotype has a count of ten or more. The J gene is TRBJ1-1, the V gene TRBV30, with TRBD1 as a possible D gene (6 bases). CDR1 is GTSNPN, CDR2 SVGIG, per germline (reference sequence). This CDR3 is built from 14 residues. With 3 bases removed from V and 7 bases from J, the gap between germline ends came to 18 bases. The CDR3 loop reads CAWSGGAGRNEAFF. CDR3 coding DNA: TGTGCCTGGAGCGGGGGGGCCGGTCGGAATGAAGCTTTCTTT.

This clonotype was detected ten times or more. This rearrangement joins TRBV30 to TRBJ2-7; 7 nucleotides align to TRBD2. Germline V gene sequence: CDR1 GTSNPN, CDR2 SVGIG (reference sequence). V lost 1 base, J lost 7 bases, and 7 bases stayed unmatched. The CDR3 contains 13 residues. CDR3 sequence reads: CAWSAEREGEQYF. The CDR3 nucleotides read TGTGCCTGGAGTGCGGAGCGGGAAGGGGAGCAGTACTTC.

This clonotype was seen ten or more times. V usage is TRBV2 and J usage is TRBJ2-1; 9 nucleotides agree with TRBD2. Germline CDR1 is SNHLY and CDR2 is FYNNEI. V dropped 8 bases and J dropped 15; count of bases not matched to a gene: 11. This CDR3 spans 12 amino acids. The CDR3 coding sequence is TGTGCCAGCGGAAGCACTAGCGGGCGTCCGTTCTTC. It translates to CASGSTSGRPFF.

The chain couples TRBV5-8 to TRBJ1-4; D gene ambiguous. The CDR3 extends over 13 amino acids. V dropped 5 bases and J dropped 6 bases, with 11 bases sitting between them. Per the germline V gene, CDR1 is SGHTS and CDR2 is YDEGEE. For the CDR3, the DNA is TGTGCCAGCAGTCGACCACCCTATGAAAAACTGTTTTTT. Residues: CASSRPPYEKLFF.

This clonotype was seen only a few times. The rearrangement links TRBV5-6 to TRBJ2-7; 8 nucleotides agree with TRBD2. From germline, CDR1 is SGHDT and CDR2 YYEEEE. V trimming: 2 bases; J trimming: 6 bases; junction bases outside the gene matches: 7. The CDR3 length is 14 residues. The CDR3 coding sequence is TGTGCCAGCAGCTTAGCCACTAGCGGCCTCGAGCAGTACTTC. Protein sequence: CASSLATSGLEQYF.

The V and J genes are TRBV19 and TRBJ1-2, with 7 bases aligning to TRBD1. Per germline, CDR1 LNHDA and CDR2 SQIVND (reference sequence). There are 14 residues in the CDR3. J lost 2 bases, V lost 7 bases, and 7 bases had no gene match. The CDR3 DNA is TGTGCCAGTACCCCGGGACAGAACAACTATGGCTACACCTTC. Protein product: CASTPGQNNYGYTF.

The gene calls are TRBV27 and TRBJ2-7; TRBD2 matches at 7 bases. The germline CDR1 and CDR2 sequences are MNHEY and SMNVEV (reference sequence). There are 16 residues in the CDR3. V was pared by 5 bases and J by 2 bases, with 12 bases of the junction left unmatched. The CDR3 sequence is CASSRLGGGLTYEQYF. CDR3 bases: TGTGCCAGCAGTCGCCTGGGGGGGGGTCTCACCTACGAGCAGTACTTC.

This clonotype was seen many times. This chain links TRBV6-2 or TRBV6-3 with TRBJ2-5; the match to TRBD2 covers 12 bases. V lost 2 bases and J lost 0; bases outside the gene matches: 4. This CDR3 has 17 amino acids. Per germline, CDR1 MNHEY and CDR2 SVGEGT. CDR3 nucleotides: TGTGCCAGCAGTTACGCTAGCGGGAGGGTGTACCAAGAGACCCAGTACTTC. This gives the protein CASSYASGRVYQETQYF.

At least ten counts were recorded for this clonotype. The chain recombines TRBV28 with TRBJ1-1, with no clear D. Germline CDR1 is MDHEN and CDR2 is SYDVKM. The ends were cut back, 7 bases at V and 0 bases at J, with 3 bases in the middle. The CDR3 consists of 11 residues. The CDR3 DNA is TGTGCCAGCATTTTGAACACTGAAGCTTTCTTT. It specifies CASILNTEAFF.

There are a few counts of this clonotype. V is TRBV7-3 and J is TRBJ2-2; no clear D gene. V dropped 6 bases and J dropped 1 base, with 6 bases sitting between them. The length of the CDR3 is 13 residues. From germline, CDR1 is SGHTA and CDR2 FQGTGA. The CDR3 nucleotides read TGTGCCAGCAGGACACTGAACACCGGGGAGCTGTTTTTT. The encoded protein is CASRTLNTGELFF.

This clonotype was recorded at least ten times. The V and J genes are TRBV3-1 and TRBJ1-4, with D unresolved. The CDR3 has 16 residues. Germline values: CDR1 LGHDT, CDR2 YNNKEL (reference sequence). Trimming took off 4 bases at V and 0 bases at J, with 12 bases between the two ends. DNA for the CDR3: TGTGCCAGCAGCCTCGTCGGGATTGCAACTAATGAAAAACTGTTTTTT. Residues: CASSLVGIATNEKLFF.

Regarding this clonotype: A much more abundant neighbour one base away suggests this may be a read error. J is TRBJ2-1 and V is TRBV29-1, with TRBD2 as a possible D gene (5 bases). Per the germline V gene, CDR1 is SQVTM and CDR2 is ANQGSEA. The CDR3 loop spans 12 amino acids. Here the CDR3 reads CRVWRTYNEQFF. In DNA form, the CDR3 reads TGCAGAGTTTGGCGGACTTACAATGAGCAGTTCTTC.

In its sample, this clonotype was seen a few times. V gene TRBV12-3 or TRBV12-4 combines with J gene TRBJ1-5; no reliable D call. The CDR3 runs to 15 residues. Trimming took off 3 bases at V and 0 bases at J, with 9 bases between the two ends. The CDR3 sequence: CASSLRRGSNQPQHF. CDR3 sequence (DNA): TGTGCCAGCAGTTTGCGCCGAGGTAGCAATCAGCCCCAGCATTTT.

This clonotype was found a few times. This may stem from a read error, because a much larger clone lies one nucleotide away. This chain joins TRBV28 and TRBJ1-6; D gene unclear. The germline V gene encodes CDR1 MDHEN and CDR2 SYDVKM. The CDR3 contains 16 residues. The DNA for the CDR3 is TGTGCCAGCAGTTTCTTGGCCCCCGAGGGTAATTCACTCCTCCACTTT. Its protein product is CASSFLAPEGNSLLHF.

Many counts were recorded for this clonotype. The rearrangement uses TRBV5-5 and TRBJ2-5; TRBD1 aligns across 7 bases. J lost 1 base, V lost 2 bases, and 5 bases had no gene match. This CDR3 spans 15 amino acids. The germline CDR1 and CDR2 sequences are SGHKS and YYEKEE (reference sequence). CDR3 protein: CASSFSPGGQETQYF. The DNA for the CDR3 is TGTGCCAGCAGCTTCAGCCCAGGGGGCCAAGAGACCCAGTACTTC.

DNA for the CDR3: TGTGCCAGCAGCTTTTTAACAGCAGACACCGGGGAGCTGTTTTTT. It is translated as CASSFLTADTGELFF. This chain links TRBV7-9 with TRBJ2-2; D is unclear. Per germline, CDR1 SEHNR and CDR2 FQNEAQ (reference sequence). Trimming took 3 bases from V and 3 from J, leaving 11 bases between them. There are 15 residues in the CDR3.

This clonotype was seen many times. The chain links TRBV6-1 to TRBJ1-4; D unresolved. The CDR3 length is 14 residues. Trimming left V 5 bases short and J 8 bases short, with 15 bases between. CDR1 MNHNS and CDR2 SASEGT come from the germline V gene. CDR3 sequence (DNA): TGTGCCAGCAGTCCGTTTAGGTCTCAGGAAAAACTGTTTTTT. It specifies CASSPFRSQEKLFF.

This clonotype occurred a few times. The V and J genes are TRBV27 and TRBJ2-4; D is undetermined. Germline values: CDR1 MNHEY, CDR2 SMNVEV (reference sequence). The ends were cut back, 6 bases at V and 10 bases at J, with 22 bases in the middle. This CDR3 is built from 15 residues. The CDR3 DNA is TGTGCCAGCAGCCAGACCCCAGGATACCTAAAGATTCAGTACTTC. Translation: CASSQTPGYLKIQYF.

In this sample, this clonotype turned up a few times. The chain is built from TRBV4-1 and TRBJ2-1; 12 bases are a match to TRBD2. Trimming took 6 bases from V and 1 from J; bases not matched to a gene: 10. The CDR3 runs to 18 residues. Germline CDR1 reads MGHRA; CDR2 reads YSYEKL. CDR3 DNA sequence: TGCGCCAGCAGTGGAGGACTAGCGGGACTTGGGTCCTACAATGAGCAGTTCTTC. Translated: CASSGGLAGLGSYNEQFF.

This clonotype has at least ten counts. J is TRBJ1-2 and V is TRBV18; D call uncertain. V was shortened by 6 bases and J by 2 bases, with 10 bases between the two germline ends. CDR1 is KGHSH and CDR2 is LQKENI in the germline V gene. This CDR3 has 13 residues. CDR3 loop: CASSWELNYGYTF. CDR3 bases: TGTGCCAGCTCCTGGGAACTAAACTATGGCTACACCTTC.

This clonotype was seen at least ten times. Written as DNA, the CDR3 is TGCAGTGTCAGGACAGGGGATCAGCCCCAGCATTTT. It translates to CSVRTGDQPQHF. The V and J genes are TRBV20-1 and TRBJ1-5, with 9 bases fitting TRBD1. This CDR3 is built from 12 residues. Germline CDR1 DFQATT, CDR2 SNEGSKA (reference sequence). J lost 5 bases, V lost 7 bases, and 3 bases had no gene match.